One and the same sample provided the 13 T cell receptor beta chains below, sequenced in a study of neurological immune-mediated disorders. One entry per CDR3 protein results from TCRdb running MiXCR on the 5' RACE reads. The sample records around 50,000 distinct CDR3 sequences, 15% to 20% being singletons. Sample: PBMCs. These receptors were taken from a man in his sixties in good health.

Note on this clonotype: The germline gene is not matched at one end of the junction; a read error may be the cause. The J gene is TRBJ2-3, the V gene TRBV20-1; D is ambiguous. This CDR3 has 15 amino acids. Germline CDR1 is DFQATT and CDR2 is SNEGSKA (reference sequence). The CDR3 DNA reads TGCACCGCGGCCGAATGCGGTTTTAGCACAGATACGCAATATTTT. Translation gives CTAAECGFSTDTQYF.

The rearrangement uses TRBV10-3 and TRBJ2-1; a possible D gene is TRBD1 (6 bases). Trimming cost V 6 bases and J 9 bases, with 18 bases left between them. This CDR3 comprises 14 residues. In germline, CDR1 is ENHRY, CDR2 SYGVKD. CDR3: CAIRGDTGSFEQFF. The DNA for the CDR3 is TGTGCCATCAGAGGGGATACAGGGAGTTTTGAGCAGTTCTTC.

This clonotype was recorded at least ten times. V gene TRBV28 combines with J gene TRBJ2-7, with D uncertain. The CDR3 covers 13 residues. The V gene lost 5 bases and the J gene lost 4 bases, with 12 bases spanning the gap. The germline V gene encodes CDR1 MDHEN and CDR2 SYDVKM. The CDR3: CASSVPATYEQYF. The CDR3 nucleotides are TGTGCCAGCAGTGTACCCGCTACGTACGAGCAGTACTTC.

This clonotype was seen many times. Here the CDR3 DNA reads TGTGCCATCAGTGAGTCCCGGACAGGGGGGTTCTTC. Residues: CAISESRTGGFF. This chain connects TRBV10-3 to TRBJ2-1; 10 bases map to TRBD1. Trimming removed 0 bases from V and 15 bases from J; junction bases left unmatched: 2. The CDR3 runs to 12 residues. The germline gives CDR1 ENHRY, CDR2 SYGVKD.

This clonotype was detected many times. V gene TRBV29-1 combines with J gene TRBJ2-7; 9 nucleotides agree with TRBD2. This CDR3 has 15 residues. The J segment lost 7 bases and the V segment lost 4 bases, leaving 14 bases of the junction unmatched. From germline, CDR1 is SQVTM and CDR2 ANQGSEA. The CDR3 sequence: CSVAGGRARSVEQYF. In nucleotides, the CDR3 is TGCAGCGTTGCGGGCGGGAGGGCCAGGTCGGTTGAGCAGTACTTC.

This clonotype was counted ten times or more. The rearrangement links TRBV5-1 to TRBJ1-4; 7 bases are shared with TRBD1. CDR1 is SGHRS, CDR2 YFSETQ, per germline. V lost 3 bases and J lost 5; bases outside the gene matches: 10. The CDR3 spans 16 residues. The CDR3 is CASSSVPGQQNEKLFF. CDR3 DNA sequence: TGCGCCAGCAGCTCTGTTCCGGGACAGCAAAATGAAAAACTGTTTTTT.

This clonotype came up many times. The chain is built from TRBV7-2 and TRBJ2-1; 10 bases fit TRBD2. V shed 5 bases, J shed 16 bases, and the junction held 8 bases outside the gene matches. CDR3 length: 12 amino acids. The germline V gene has CDR1 SGHTA and CDR2 FQGNSA. The CDR3 DNA is TGTGCCAGCAGCCTCCAGCGGGAGGGTTTTTTCTTC. Translating it yields CASSLQREGFFF.

This clonotype has at least ten counts. The CDR3 protein is CASSMLRGRTEAFF. The CDR3 DNA is TGTGCCAGCAGTATGCTCCGGGGCCGGACTGAAGCTTTCTTT. The V call is TRBV27, the J call TRBJ1-1; D might be TRBD1 (5 bases). Germline V gene sequence: CDR1 MNHEY, CDR2 SMNVEV (reference sequence). The V end lost 5 bases, the J end lost 5 bases, and 15 bases lay between the germline ends. The length of the CDR3 is 14 residues.

This clonotype was recorded many times. The chain's CDR3 is CAISESPDTQYF. The CDR3 DNA reads as TGTGCCATCAGTGAGTCACCAGATACGCAGTATTTT. This chain uses TRBV10-3 with TRBJ2-3; D not resolved. V was cut by 0 bases and J by 4 bases, with 2 bases left in between. The CDR3 is 12 amino acids. The germline V gene encodes CDR1 ENHRY and CDR2 SYGVKD.

This clonotype came up many times. The chain has TRBV15 and TRBJ1-5; D is uncertain. This CDR3 contains 17 residues. Germline CDR1 LNHNV, CDR2 YYDKDF (reference sequence). Trimming took off 0 bases at V and 1 base at J, with 13 bases between the two ends. Written as DNA, the CDR3 is TGTGCCACCAGCAGAGATCCGACTTACCGCAGCAATCAGCCCCAGCATTTT. It is translated as CATSRDPTYRSNQPQHF.

This clonotype was found many times. The chain employs TRBV20-1 and TRBJ2-7; TRBD2 matches at 12 bases. The junction had 11 bases not matched to a gene; V was cut back by 3 bases and J by 2 bases. CDR1 and CDR2 (germline): DFQATT, SNEGSKA (reference sequence). The CDR3 spans 17 residues. Here the CDR3 DNA reads TGCAGTGCTAGCCCCCGAGCTAGCGGGAGGGCCCCCTACGAGCAGTACTTC. This translates into CSASPRASGRAPYEQYF.

This clonotype was detected ten times or more. The rearrangement links TRBV20-1 to TRBJ2-5; D remains ambiguous. The CDR3 consists of 12 residues. CDR1 is DFQATT, CDR2 SNEGSKA, per germline (reference sequence). Trimming cost V 3 bases and J 1 base, with 6 bases left between them. The CDR3 reads CSASTSQETQYF. The CDR3 DNA reads TGCAGTGCTAGTACCTCCCAAGAGACCCAGTACTTC.

Many counts were recorded for this clonotype. V gene TRBV12-3 or TRBV12-4 combines with J gene TRBJ2-3, with D possibly being TRBD2 (6 bases). Trimming left V 3 bases short and J 2 bases short, with 9 bases between. CDR3 length equals 14 residues. CDR3 amino acids: CASSLGGNTDTQYF. DNA for the CDR3: TGTGCCAGCAGTTTGGGGGGAAACACAGATACGCAGTATTTT.